This TCR beta chain was sequenced in a study of blood T cell repertoires in COVID-19. Study at large: Researchers got acute and convalescent COVID-19 samples from the United States, Italy and Spain.

This clone was seen just once. Some clones are missing from TCRdb's copy, which holds only in-frame ones; the method was immunoSEQ multiplex PCR. The sample yields 150,000 to 200,000 clones, around 90% seen once. The CDR3 length is 15 residues. Germline values: CDR1 SGHRS, CDR2 YFSETQ. After removal of 2 bases from V and 1 base from J, the junction contained 4 bases not matched to a gene. The origin of this receptor is a man over 45 with acute or convalescent COVID-19. The V and J genes are TRBV5-1 and TRBJ1-1; 8 bases map to TRBD1. Input material: peripheral blood. The CDR3 reads CASSLRDRGNTEAFF. The CDR3 nucleotides read TGCGCCAGCAGCTTAAGAGACAGGGGGAACACTGAAGCTTTCTTT.